This TCR beta chain was captured by sequencing in a study of cytomegalovirus exposure and HLA in healthy donors. Findings and caveats of the study: Exclusion as indistinguishable affected some V segments, including TRBV6-2 and TRBV6-3.

Turning to this clone: What it binds is unknown.

It was healthy bone marrow donors who served as donors. Both 60 Vbeta primers and 13 Jbeta primers went into the PCR. Sequenced by immunoSEQ multiplex PCR; TCRdb stores in-frame clones only, minus some. The sample consists of over 95,000 clones, about 79% of them appearing once. The CDR3 covers 13 residues. Trimming shortened V by 0 bases and J by 9 bases, and 9 bases separated the two germline ends. Germline CDR1 SEHNR, CDR2 FQNEAQ (reference sequence). This receptor was taken from a human donor in good health. Sequencing was done on a sample of PBMCs. The V gene is TRBV7-9, the J gene TRBJ2-1, with D perhaps matching TRBD2 (6 bases). The chain's CDR3 is CASSLAGGTEQFF. DNA of the CDR3: TGTGCCAGCAGCTTAGCGGGAGGCACTGAGCAGTTCTTC.